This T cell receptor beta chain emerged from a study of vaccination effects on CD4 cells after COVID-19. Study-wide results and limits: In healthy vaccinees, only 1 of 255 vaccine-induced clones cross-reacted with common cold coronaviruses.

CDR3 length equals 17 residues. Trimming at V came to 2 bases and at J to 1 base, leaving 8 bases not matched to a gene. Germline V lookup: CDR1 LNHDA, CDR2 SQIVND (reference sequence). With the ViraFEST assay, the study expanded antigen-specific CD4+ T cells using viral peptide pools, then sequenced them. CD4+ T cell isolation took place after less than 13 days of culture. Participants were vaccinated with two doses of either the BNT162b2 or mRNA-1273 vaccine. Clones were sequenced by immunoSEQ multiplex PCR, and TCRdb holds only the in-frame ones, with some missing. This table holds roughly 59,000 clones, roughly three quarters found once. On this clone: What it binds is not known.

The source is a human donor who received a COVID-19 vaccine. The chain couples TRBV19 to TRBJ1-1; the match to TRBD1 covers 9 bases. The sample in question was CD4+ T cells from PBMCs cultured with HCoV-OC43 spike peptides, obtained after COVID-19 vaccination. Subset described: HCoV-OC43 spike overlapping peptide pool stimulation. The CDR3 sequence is CASSIPDWTGENTEAFF. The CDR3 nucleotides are TGTGCCAGTAGTATACCCGACTGGACAGGGGAGAACACTGAAGCTTTCTTT.